This TCR beta chain appears in the sequencing data of a study of blood T cell repertoires in COVID-19. Study-wide background: The samples span acute and convalescent COVID-19 from the United States, Italy and Spain. From T cells, B-cell-depleted T cells, or PBMCs came the material, which was cDNA or gDNA.

V shed 2 bases and J 5 bases; nucleotides not matched to a gene: 11. The CDR3 is 17 amino acids. Germline V lookup: CDR1 SGHTS, CDR2 YDEGEE. Original handling: Amplification of reference gene primers was used by the study to estimate nucleated cell counts. The repertoire was sequenced with immunoSEQ multiplex PCR; TCRdb's copy has only in-frame clones and lacks some. Clone size and V and J calls were adopted from that table, with D and trimming inferred from the DNA. The sample carries under 200,000 clones, 88% recorded once. Sequences were obtained from peripheral blood. The J gene is TRBJ2-2, the V gene TRBV5-8; 8 bases are shared with TRBD2. The TCR was taken from a man aged 18 to 29 with active or convalescent COVID-19. This chain's CDR3 is CASSFSRGAGVTGELFF. CDR3 bases: TGTGCCAGCAGCTTCTCCAGGGGAGCGGGAGTTACCGGGGAGCTGTTTTTT.